This T cell receptor (beta chain) appears in the sequencing data of a study of T cell changes during pregnancy in multiple sclerosis (dated by TCRdb to about 2019). Regarding the research as a whole: The study looked at changes in the T cell repertoire across pregnancy in women with multiple sclerosis.

Library preparation was by the immunoSEQ multiplex PCR assay. The immuneACCESS repertoire file appears here via TCRdb, limited to in-frame rearrangements. These files lack a portion of the clones; in checked studies, under half of the deficit traces to unresolved V genes, and the cause of the others is not known. Across this sample there are more than 95,000 clones, with roughly 93% seen only once. The ten most abundant clones make up about 0.88% of the sample. About this clone itself: The specificity of this receptor is unknown. The input lacks base qualities; no much larger clone sits a single base away.

The CDR3, cysteine through phenylalanine, is 18 amino acids long. Of the read, only the CDR3 DNA is kept; its 54 bases are in frame from base 1. V loses 3 bases at its end and J loses 2 bases; junction bases beyond the gene matches: 13. The germline V gene yields KGHSH for CDR1 and LQKENI for CDR2. The sample in question was peripheral blood, obtained after pregnancy. The V and J genes are TRBV18 and TRBJ2-1, with TRBD1 matching 7 junction bases. The receptor was isolated from a female donor with multiple sclerosis, enrolled in a pregnancy study. The DNA is as follows: TGTGCCAGCTCACCGACAGGGACCGGGGCCCAACCCTACAATGAGCAGTTCTTC. It is translated as CASSPTGTGAQPYNEQFF.